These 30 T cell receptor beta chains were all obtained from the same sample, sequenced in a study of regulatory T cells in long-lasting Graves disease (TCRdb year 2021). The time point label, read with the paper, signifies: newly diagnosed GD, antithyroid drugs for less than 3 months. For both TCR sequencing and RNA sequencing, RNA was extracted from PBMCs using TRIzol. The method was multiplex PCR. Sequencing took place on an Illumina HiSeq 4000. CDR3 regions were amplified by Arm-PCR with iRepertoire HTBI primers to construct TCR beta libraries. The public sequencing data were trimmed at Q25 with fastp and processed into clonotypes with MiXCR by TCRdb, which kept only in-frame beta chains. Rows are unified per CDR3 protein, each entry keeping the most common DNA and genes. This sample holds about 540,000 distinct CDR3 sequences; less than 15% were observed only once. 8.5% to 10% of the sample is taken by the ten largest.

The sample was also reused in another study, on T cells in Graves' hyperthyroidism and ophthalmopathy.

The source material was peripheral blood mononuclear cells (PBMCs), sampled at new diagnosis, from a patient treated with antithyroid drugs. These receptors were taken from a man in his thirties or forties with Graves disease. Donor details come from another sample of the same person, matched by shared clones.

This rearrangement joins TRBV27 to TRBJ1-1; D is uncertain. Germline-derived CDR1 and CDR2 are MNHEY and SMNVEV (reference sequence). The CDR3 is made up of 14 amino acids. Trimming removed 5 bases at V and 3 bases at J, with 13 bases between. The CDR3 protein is CASSLSFHYTEAFF. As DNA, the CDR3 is TGTGCCAGCAGTCTCTCTTTTCACTACACTGAAGCTTTCTTT.

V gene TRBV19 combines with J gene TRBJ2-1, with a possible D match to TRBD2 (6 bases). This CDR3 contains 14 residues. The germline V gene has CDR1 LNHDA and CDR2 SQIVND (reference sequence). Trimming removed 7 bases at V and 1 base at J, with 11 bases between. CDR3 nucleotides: TGTGCCAGTAATTTGCGGGGTTCCTACAATGAGCAGTTCTTC. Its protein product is CASNLRGSYNEQFF.

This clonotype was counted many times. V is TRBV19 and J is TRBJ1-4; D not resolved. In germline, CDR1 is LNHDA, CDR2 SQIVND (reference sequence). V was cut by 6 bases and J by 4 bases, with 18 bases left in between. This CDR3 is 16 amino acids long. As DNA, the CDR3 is TGTGCCAGTAGCCAATTCGGACGGACTGATAATGAAAAACTGTTTTTT. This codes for CASSQFGRTDNEKLFF.

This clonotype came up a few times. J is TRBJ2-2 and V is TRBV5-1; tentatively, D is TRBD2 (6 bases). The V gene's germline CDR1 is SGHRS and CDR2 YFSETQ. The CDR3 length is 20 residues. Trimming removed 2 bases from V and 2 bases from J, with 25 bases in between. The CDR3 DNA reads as TGCGCCAGCAGCTTCTGGGCCCGGGACTCAACACGAATAAACACCGGGGAGCTGTTTTTT. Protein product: CASSFWARDSTRINTGELFF.

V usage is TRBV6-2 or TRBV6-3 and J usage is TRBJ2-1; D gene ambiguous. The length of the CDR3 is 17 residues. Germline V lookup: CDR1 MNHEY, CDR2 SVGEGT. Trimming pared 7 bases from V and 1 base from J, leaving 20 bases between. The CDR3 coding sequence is TGTGCCAGCAAAAACCGATTCGAGACAAGGTCCTACAATGAGCAGTTCTTC. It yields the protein CASKNRFETRSYNEQFF.

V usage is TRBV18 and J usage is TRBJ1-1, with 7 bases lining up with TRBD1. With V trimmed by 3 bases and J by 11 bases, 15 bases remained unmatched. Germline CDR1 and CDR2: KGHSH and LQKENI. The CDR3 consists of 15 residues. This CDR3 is CASSPTPGQLIGAFF. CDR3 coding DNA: TGTGCCAGCTCACCGACCCCGGGACAGTTGATTGGGGCTTTCTTT. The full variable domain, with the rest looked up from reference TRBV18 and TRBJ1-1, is NAGVMQNPRHLVRRRGQEARLRCSPMKGHSHVYWYRQLPEEGLKFMVYLQKENIIDESGMPKERFSAEFPKEGPSILRIQQVVRGDSAAYFCASSPTPGQLIGAFFGQGTRLTVV.

The CDR3 sequence: CASSSVGPDYEQYF. The CDR3 DNA follows: TGTGCCAGCAGCTCAGTGGGACCAGACTACGAGCAGTACTTC. The rearrangement uses TRBV11-2 and TRBJ2-7; D is perhaps TRBD1 or TRBD2 (5 bases each). In germline, CDR1 is SGHAT, CDR2 FQNNGV. Trimming stripped 4 bases from V and 3 bases from J, with 13 bases between. The CDR3 length is 14 residues.

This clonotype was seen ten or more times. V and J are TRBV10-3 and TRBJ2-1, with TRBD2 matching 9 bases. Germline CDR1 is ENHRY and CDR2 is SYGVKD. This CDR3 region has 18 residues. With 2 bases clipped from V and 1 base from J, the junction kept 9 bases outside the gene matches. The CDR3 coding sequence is TGTGCCATCAGTGAGACTTGGACTAGCGCCCATTCCTACAATGAGCAGTTCTTC. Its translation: CAISETWTSAHSYNEQFF.

CDR3 sequence (DNA): TGTGCCAGCAGCGGGCCGGGACCGAAGCTTTACAATGAGCAGTTCTTC. This codes for CASSGPGPKLYNEQFF. This chain uses TRBV9 with TRBJ2-1; perhaps D is TRBD1 or TRBD2 (5 bases each). The CDR3 spans 16 residues. Germline CDR1 and CDR2: SGDLS and YYNGEE. The V end was cut by 3 bases, the J end by 4 bases, with 17 bases between. Full variable domain (missing parts from reference TRBV9 and TRBJ2-1): DSGVTQTPKHLITATGQRVTLRCSPRSGDLSVYWYQQSLDQGLQFLIQYYNGEERAKGNILERFSAQQFPDLHSELNLSSLELGDSALYFCASSGPGPKLYNEQFFGPGTRLTVL.

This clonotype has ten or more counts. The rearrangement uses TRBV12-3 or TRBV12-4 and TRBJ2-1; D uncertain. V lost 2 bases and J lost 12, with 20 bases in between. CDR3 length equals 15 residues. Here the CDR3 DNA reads TGTGCCAGCAGTTTATCTTGGGCAGGCGCATGGGGGCAGTTCTTC. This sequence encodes CASSLSWAGAWGQFF.

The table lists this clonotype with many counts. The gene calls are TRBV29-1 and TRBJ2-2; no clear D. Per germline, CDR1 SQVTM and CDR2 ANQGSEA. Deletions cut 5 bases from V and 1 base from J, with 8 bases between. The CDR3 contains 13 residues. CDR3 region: CSVLHENTGELFF. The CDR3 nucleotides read TGCAGCGTTCTACATGAGAACACCGGGGAGCTGTTTTTT.

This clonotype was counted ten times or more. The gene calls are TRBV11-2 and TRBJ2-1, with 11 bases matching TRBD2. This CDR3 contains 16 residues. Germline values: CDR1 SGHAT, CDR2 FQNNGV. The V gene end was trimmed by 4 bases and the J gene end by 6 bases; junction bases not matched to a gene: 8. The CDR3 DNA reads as TGTGCCAGCAGCTCCATAGCGGGAGGGCCGGGCAATGAGCAGTTCTTC. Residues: CASSSIAGGPGNEQFF. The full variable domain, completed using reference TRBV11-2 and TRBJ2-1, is EAGVAQSPRYKIIEKRQSVAFWCNPISGHATLYWYQQILGQGPKLLIQFQNNGVVDDSQLPKDRFSAERLKGVDSTLKIQPAKLEDSAVYLCASSSIAGGPGNEQFFGPGTRLTVL.

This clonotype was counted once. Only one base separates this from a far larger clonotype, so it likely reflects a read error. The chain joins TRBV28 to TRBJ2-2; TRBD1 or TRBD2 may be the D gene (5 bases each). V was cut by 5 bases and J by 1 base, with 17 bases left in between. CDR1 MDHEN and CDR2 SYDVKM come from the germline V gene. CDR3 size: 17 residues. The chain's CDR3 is CASSDPPGPMNTGELFF. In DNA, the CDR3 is TGTGCCAGCAGTGATCCACCGGGACCCATGAACACCGGGGAGCTGTTTTTT.

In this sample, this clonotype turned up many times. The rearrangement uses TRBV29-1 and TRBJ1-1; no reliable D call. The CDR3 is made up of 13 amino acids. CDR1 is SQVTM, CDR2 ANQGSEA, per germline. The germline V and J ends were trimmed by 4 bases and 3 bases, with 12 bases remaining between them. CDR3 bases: TGCAGCGTTGCTGGGAGGTTGGACACTGAAGCTTTCTTT. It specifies CSVAGRLDTEAFF.

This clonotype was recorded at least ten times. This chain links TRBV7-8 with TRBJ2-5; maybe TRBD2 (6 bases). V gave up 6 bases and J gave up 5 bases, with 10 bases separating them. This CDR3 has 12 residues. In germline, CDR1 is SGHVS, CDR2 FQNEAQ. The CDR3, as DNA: TGTGCCAGCAGGACTAGGTCTGAGACCCAGTACTTC. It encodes CASRTRSETQYF.

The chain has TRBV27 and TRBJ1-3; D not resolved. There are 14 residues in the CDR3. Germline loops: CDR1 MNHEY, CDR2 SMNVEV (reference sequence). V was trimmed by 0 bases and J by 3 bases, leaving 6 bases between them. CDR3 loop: CASSLSISGNTIYF. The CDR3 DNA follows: TGTGCCAGCAGTTTATCGATAAGTGGAAACACCATATATTTT.

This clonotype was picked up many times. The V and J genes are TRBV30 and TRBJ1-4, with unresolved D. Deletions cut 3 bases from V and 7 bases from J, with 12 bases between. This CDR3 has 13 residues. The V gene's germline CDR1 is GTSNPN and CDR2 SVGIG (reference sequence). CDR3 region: CAWRPGWVEKLFF. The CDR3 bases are TGTGCCTGGAGACCGGGGTGGGTTGAAAAACTGTTTTTT.

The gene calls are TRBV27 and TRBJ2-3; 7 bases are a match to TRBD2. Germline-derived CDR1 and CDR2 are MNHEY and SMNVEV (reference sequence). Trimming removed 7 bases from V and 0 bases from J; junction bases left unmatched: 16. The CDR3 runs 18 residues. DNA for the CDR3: TGTGCCAGCACCCCGTTCAATAGGCTAGCGGCTAGCACAGATACGCAGTATTTT. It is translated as CASTPFNRLAASTDTQYF.

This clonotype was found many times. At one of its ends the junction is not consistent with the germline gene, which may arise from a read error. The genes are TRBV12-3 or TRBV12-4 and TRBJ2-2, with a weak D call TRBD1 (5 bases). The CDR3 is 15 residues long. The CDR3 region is CATSLGLGNTGELFF. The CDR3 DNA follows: TGTGCCACCAGTTTGGGGCTAGGGAACACCGGGGAGCTGTTTTTT.

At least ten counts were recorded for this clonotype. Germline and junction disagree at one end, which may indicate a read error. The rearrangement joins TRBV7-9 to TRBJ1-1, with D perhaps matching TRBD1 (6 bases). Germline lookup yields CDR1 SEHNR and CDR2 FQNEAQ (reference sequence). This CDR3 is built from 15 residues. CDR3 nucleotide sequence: TGTGCCAGCAGCGTAGCTGCAGGGGTGAACACTGAAGCTTTCTTT. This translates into CASSVAAGVNTEAFF.

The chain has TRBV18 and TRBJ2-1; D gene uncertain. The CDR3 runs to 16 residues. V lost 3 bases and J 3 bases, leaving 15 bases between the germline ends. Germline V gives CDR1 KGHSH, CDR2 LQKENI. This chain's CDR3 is CASSPRSPALYNEQFF. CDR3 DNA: TGTGCCAGCTCACCTAGGAGTCCCGCCCTCTACAATGAGCAGTTCTTC.

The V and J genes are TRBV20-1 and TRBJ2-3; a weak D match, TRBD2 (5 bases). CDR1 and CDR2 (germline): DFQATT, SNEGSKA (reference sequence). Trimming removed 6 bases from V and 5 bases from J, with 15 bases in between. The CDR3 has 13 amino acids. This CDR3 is CSAPGKIRDTQYF. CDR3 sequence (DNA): TGCAGTGCCCCCGGGAAAATAAGAGATACGCAGTATTTT.

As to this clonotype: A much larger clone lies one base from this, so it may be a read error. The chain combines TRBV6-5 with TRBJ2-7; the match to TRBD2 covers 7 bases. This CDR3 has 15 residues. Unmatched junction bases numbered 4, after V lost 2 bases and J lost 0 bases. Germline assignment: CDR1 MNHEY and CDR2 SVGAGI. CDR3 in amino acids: CASSYGLGVSYEQYF. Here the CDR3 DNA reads TGTGCCAGCAGTTACGGACTAGGAGTCTCCTACGAGCAGTACTTC.

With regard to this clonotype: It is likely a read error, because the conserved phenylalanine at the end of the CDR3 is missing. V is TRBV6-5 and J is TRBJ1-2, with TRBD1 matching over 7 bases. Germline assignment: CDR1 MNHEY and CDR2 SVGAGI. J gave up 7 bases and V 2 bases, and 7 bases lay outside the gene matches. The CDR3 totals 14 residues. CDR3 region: CASSYNRDSCGYTS. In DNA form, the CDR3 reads TGTGCCAGCAGTTACAATCGGGACAGCTGTGGCTACACCTCC.

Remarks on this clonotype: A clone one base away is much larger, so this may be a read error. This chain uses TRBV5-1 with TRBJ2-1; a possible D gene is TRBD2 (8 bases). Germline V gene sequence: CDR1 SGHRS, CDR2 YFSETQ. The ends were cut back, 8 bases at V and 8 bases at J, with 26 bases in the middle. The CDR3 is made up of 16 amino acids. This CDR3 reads CASTGETGTRSYEQFF. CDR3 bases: TGCGCCAGTACAGGGGAGACCGGGACTAGATCTTATGAGCAGTTCTTC.

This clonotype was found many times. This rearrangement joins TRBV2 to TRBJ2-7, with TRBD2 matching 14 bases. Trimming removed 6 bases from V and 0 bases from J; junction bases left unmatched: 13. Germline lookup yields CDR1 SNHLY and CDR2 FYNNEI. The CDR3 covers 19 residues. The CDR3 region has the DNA TGTGCCAGCAGCCCCGGGACTAGCGGGAGTCGCTTCAGCTCCTACGAGCAGTACTTC. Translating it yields CASSPGTSGSRFSSYEQYF.

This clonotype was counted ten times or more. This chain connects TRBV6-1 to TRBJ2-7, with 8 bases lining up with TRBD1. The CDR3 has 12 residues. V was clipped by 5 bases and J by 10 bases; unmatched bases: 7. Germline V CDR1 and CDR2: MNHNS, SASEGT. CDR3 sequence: CASSTSTGGQYF. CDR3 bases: TGTGCCAGCAGTACTTCAACAGGGGGACAGTACTTC.

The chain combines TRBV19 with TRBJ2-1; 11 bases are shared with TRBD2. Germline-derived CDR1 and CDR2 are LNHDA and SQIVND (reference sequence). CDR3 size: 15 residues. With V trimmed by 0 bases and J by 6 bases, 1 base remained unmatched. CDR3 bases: TGTGCCAGTAGTATAGAGGGGACTAGCGGCAATGAGCAGTTCTTC. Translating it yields CASSIEGTSGNEQFF.

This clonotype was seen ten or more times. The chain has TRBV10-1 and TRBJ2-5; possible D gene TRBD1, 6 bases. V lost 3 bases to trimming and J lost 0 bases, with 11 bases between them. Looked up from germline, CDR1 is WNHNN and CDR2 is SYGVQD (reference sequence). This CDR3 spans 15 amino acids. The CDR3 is CASSDLQGYQETQYF. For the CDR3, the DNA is TGCGCCAGCAGTGACTTACAGGGATACCAAGAGACCCAGTACTTC.

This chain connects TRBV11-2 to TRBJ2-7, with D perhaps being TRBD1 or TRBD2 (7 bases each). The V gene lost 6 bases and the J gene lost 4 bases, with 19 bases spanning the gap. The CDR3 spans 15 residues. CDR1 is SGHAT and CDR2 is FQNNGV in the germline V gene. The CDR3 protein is CASSQGGGSRYEQYF. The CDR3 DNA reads TGTGCCAGCAGTCAAGGGGGCGGGAGTAGATACGAGCAGTACTTC.